This TCR beta chain was retrieved from a study of radiation and T cells in renal cell carcinoma. Study background: Nephrectomy followed 15 Gy stereotactic body radiation by 4 weeks. Notes on the study in general: Baseline intratumoral clonotype presence is unknown without pretreatment biopsies.

Time point denoted: blood 2 weeks post-SBRT. Noted treatment: 15 Gy SBRT to primary tumor, nephrectomy 4 weeks later. Worth noting for this clone: The antigen is not known.

Here immunoSEQ multiplex PCR was the method, and the copy in TCRdb shows in-frame clones only, minus some. Counted here are 150,000 to 160,000 clones, approximately 88% occurring once; the ten biggest clones make up 13%. CDR3 length: 14 residues. Germline CDR1 is SGDLS and CDR2 is YYNGEE. Trimming shortened V by 2 bases and J by 4 bases, and 12 bases separated the two germline ends. The chain has TRBV9 and TRBJ1-1, with D possibly TRBD1 on 5 matching bases. The sequence was collected from a woman in her forties or fifties with renal cell carcinoma. This material consisted of blood, taken from a patient whose treatment included radiotherapy and nephrectomy. CDR3: CASSVLRGGTEAFF. The CDR3 nucleotides are TGTGCCAGCAGCGTGCTCCGGGGGGGCACTGAAGCTTTCTTT.